The T cell receptor beta chain under discussion was sequenced for a study of cytotoxic CD8 clonotypes in ibrutinib-treated CLL. Study-wide results and limits: Whereas clonality rose at ibrutinib response, it declined toward baseline at progression.

The germline gives CDR1 LNHDA, CDR2 SQIVND (reference sequence). V shed 6 bases and J shed 8 bases, with 18 bases lying between them. There are 14 residues in the CDR3. TCR beta library input comprised roughly 2 micrograms of genomic DNA from cryopreserved PBMCs. For this clone: Its cognate antigen is unknown.

Depths of 1 in 200,000 to 1 in 1 million T cells were the sequencing target. Clones were sequenced by immunoSEQ multiplex PCR, and TCRdb holds only the in-frame ones, with some missing. The sample includes more than 150,000 clones, around 72% of them seen just once. The sample in question was PBMCs, obtained after 24 months of ibrutinib treatment. The TCR was taken from a human donor with chronic lymphocytic leukemia. This chain joins TRBV19 and TRBJ2-3, with D possibly matching TRBD1 (6 bases). CDR3 loop: CASRLRGRAGTQYF. The CDR3 DNA sequence: TGTGCCAGTAGACTCAGGGGACGGGCGGGTACGCAGTATTTT.